The source of this T cell receptor beta chain is a study of cytomegalovirus exposure and HLA in healthy donors. Findings of the study overall: Sequencing likely generated an artifact that appeared as a cluster of highly shared sequence variants.

Healthy bone marrow donors made up the donors. V shed 7 bases, J shed 2 bases, and the junction held 8 bases outside the gene matches. This CDR3 has 15 amino acids. Germline V gene data show CDR1 as MDHEN and CDR2 as SYDVKM. Of note for this clone: The target antigen is unknown.

It was with 60 Vbeta and 13 Jbeta primers that the PCR ran. TCRdb's table, derived via immunoSEQ multiplex PCR, lists solely in-frame clones and lacks some. Of more than 85,000 clones in the sample, 60% to 85% were seen once. The sample consisted of PBMCs. The V call is TRBV28, the J call TRBJ2-4; the match to TRBD2 covers 7 bases. The source of this sequence is a woman between 35 and 50 years old in good health and CMV-seropositive. The CDR3 coding sequence is TGTGCCAGCAAGCGGGGCGGTCATACCAAAAACATTCAGTACTTC. Its protein is CASKRGGHTKNIQYF.